This TCR beta chain was sequenced in a study of T cells in Graves' hyperthyroidism and ophthalmopathy. Germline values: CDR1 SGHRS, CDR2 YFSETQ. V shed 6 bases, J shed 4 bases, and the junction held 6 bases outside the gene matches. The CDR3 has 14 amino acids. Amplified TCR beta CDR3 regions came from RNA transcripts. The study used the HTBI primer set for a first-round RT-PCR of the TCR CDR3. A single record per CDR3 protein comes from TCRdb applying MiXCR to the multiplex PCR reads. The data hold 250,000 or so distinct CDR3 sequences, with 13% to 15% observed a single time. The hyperthyroidism patients had all been newly diagnosed, and their disease duration was under 2 months. Their ages ranged from 18 to 65 years. Uncontrolled infection, other autoimmune disease, pregnancy or lactation excluded patients.

This sequence was found in a woman between 50 and 59 years old with Graves' hyperthyroidism that later progressed to Graves' ophthalmopathy. J is TRBJ2-2 and V is TRBV5-1; 7 bases line up with TRBD2. Sequencing input: blood. The CDR3 reads CASKRDSGTGELFF. The CDR3 nucleotides are TGCGCCAGCAAGCGGGATTCGGGCACCGGGGAGCTGTTTTTT.